A single sample is the source of the 8 T cell receptor beta chains below, sequenced in a study of blood T cells in healthy people across ages (dated by TCRdb to the mid-2010s). Library method: 5' RACE. Instrument on record: Illumina HiSeq 2500. The second PCR ran for roughly 7 to 11 cycles and used a J-beta primer mix along with a sample-barcoded 5' primer. Using fastp trimming at Q25 and MiXCR clonotype assembly, TCRdb reanalyzed the public sequencing data and kept in-frame beta chains. Rows with one shared CDR3 protein collapse into an entry with the most common genes and DNA. This sample is represented by fewer than 900,000 distinct CDR3 sequences; more than 40% of them were singletons. Of the sample, more than 20% is held by the ten largest clones. Sample: blood. The origin of the receptors is an older woman in good health.

V and J are TRBV6-1 and TRBJ1-1; TRBD1 matches at 7 bases. The trim removed 0 bases at V and 3 bases at J, leaving 7 bases unmatched. Germline CDR1 and CDR2: MNHNS and SASEGT. CDR3 length equals 16 residues. CDR3 DNA: TGTGCCAGCAGTGAAGCGTGGGCAGGGGGGCACACTGAAGCTTTCTTT. This sequence encodes CASSEAWAGGHTEAFF.

This clonotype was counted only a few times. The chain employs TRBV7-9 and TRBJ2-1; TRBD2 aligns across 7 bases. The CDR3 loop spans 15 amino acids. CDR1 and CDR2 (germline): SEHNR, FQNEAQ (reference sequence). Losses at the gene ends were 5 bases for V and 2 bases for J; bases not matched to a gene: 6. This CDR3 is CASSSTSDPYNEQFF. For the CDR3, the DNA is TGTGCCAGCAGCAGCACTAGCGACCCCTACAATGAGCAGTTCTTC.

As concerns this clonotype: A much larger clone differs from this one at a single base, so this may be a read error. This rearrangement joins TRBV9 to TRBJ2-1, with unresolved D. Germline loops: CDR1 SGDLS, CDR2 YYNGEE. This CDR3 contains 15 residues. The CDR3 is CASSGDSSSDNEQFF. CDR3 DNA sequence: TGTGCCAGCAGCGGCGACTCCAGCTCCGACAATGAGCAGTTCTTC.

V is TRBV6-6 and J is TRBJ2-4, with D perhaps TRBD1 or TRBD2 (5 bases each). The CDR3 is 16 amino acids. The germline V gene has CDR1 MNHNY and CDR2 SVGAGI (reference sequence). V lost 4 bases to trimming and J lost 0 bases, with 13 bases between them. The CDR3 bases are TGTGCCAGCAGTTTCCCGGACGGGACAGCCAAAAACATTCAGTACTTC. It yields the protein CASSFPDGTAKNIQYF.

The CDR3: CASSPLTSGVYEQYF. Written as DNA, the CDR3 is TGTGCCAGCAGCCCCCTGACTAGCGGGGTTTACGAGCAGTACTTC. The chain employs TRBV3-1 and TRBJ2-7; 11 bases align to TRBD2. Germline values: CDR1 LGHDT, CDR2 YNNKEL (reference sequence). This CDR3 contains 15 residues. The J segment lost 4 bases and the V segment lost 4 bases, leaving 6 bases of the junction unmatched.

The V gene is TRBV25-1, the J gene TRBJ2-5; possibly TRBD2 for D (7 bases). The J call may not be correct, given that the DNA end is closer to TRBJ2-7. This CDR3 has 15 amino acids. Germline-derived CDR1 and CDR2 are MGHDK and SYGVNS. CDR3 nucleotides: TGTGCCAGCAGTGAATGGGGGGGCGAAAGCTACGAGCAGTACTTC. This sequence encodes CASSEWGGESYEQYF.

This clonotype was observed once. V gene TRBV18 combines with J gene TRBJ2-6; 7 bases match TRBD1. The CDR3 sequence is 17 residues long. Losses at the gene ends were 3 bases for V and 1 base for J; bases not matched to a gene: 6. The germline CDR1 and CDR2 sequences are KGHSH and LQKENI. This CDR3 reads CASSPFEDRSGANVLTF. DNA of the CDR3: TGTGCCAGCTCACCGTTCGAGGACAGGTCTGGGGCCAACGTCCTGACTTTC.

This clonotype was seen only a few times. The genes are TRBV7-2 and TRBJ2-7; TRBD2 agrees at 10 bases. Per germline, CDR1 SGHTA and CDR2 FQGNSA. V lost 1 base, J lost 2 bases, and 5 bases stayed unmatched. CDR3 size: 16 residues. The CDR3 spells CASSLGSGRAPYEQYF. DNA for the CDR3: TGTGCCAGCAGCTTAGGAAGCGGGAGGGCCCCCTACGAGCAGTACTTC.